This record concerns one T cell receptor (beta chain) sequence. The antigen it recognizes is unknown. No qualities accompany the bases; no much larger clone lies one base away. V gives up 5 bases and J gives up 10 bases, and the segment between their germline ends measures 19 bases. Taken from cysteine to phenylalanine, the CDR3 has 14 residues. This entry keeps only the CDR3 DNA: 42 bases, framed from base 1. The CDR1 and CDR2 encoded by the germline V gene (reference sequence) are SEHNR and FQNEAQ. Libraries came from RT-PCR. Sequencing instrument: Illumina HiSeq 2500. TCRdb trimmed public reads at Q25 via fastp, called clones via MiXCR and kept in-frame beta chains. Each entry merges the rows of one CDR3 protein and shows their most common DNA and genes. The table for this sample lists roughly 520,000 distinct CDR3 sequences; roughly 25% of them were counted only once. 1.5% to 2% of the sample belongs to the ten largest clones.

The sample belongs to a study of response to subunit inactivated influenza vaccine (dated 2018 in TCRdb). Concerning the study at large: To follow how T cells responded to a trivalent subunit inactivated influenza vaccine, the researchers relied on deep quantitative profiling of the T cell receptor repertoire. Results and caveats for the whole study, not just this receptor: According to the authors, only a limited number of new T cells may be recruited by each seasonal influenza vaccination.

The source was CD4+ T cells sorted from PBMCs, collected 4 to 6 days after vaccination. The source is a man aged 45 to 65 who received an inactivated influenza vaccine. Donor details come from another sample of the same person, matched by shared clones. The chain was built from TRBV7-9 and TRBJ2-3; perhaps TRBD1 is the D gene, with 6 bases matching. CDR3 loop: CASSASGRTEAQYF. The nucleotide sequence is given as TGTGCCAGCAGCGCCAGTGGTCGGACAGAGGCGCAGTATTTT. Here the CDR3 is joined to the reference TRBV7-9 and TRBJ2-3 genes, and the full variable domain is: DTGVSQNPRHKITKRGQNVTFRCDPISEHNRLYWYRQTLGQGPEFLTYFQNEAQLEKSRLLSDRFSAERPKGSFSTLEIQRTEQGDSAMYLCASSASGRTEAQYFGPGTRLTVL.